These 26 T cell receptor beta chains were sequenced from one sample in a study of T cells in Graves' hyperthyroidism and ophthalmopathy. What was amplified from RNA transcripts were TCR beta CDR3 regions. TCR CDR3 regions were first amplified by RT-PCR with HTBI primers. TCRdb recomputed calls from the multiplex PCR reads with MiXCR, one row per CDR3 protein. The sample has fewer than 250,000 distinct CDR3 sequences, about 15% seen once. The sample comprised blood. These receptors came from a woman under 30 with Graves' ophthalmopathy.

This clonotype came up many times. The chain combines TRBV9 with TRBJ1-2, with unresolved D. Trimming took 0 bases from V and 4 from J, leaving 10 bases between them. The CDR3 is made up of 14 amino acids. CDR1 is SGDLS, CDR2 YYNGEE, per germline. In DNA, the CDR3 is TGTGCCAGCAGCGTAGACCCCGGTGCCTATGGCTACACCTTC. As protein: CASSVDPGAYGYTF.

This clonotype has at least ten counts. CDR3 nucleotide sequence: TGTGCCACCTTGGACAGCTTCACAGATACGCAGTATTTT. Residues: CATLDSFTDTQYF. The V gene is TRBV28, the J gene TRBJ2-3; tentative D call: TRBD1 (6 bases). CDR3 length: 13 amino acids. Germline V gene lookup returns CDR1 MDHEN and CDR2 SYDVKM. Trimming removed 10 bases from V and 2 bases from J, with 13 bases in between.

This clonotype was observed many times. The CDR3 coding sequence is TGTGCCAGCAGTTACTCGCAGGGTTCCTATGGCTACACCTTC. Translating gives CASSYSQGSYGYTF. V usage is TRBV6-5 and J usage is TRBJ1-2, with D tentatively TRBD1 (5 bases). V was trimmed by 0 bases and J by 4 bases, leaving 9 bases between them. CDR3 size: 14 residues. The germline V gene encodes CDR1 MNHEY and CDR2 SVGAGI.

This clonotype was seen repeatedly, ten times or more. The chain combines TRBV6-1 with TRBJ1-1; D unclear. This CDR3 region has 12 residues. V gave up 3 bases and J gave up 1 base, with 3 bases separating them. The germline V gene encodes CDR1 MNHNS and CDR2 SASEGT. The CDR3 DNA follows: TGTGCCAGCAGTGATTGGAACACTGAAGCTTTCTTT. Amino acids: CASSDWNTEAFF.

This clonotype has just a few counts. The chain recombines TRBV19 with TRBJ1-3, with D unresolved. The germline CDR1 and CDR2 sequences are LNHDA and SQIVND (reference sequence). The CDR3 consists of 14 residues. Between the trimmed V and J ends, which lost 6 bases and 4 bases, there was a span of 13 bases. The CDR3 region is CASSQTAVGNTIYF. DNA for the CDR3: TGTGCCAGTAGCCAGACTGCCGTAGGAAACACCATATATTTT.

V is TRBV7-2 and J is TRBJ1-1; D perhaps matches TRBD1 (6 bases). The CDR3 covers 15 residues. Germline CDR1 and CDR2: SGHTA and FQGNSA. The ends were cut back, 6 bases at V and 11 bases at J, with 25 bases in the middle. CDR3 loop: CASRPTGSGAVGAFF. The DNA for the CDR3 is TGTGCCAGCAGGCCCACGGGGTCGGGGGCTGTTGGGGCTTTCTTT. Combining the CDR3 with reference TRBV7-2 and TRBJ1-1 gives the whole variable domain GAGVSQSPSNKVTEKGKDVELRCDPISGHTALYWYRQSLGQGLEFLIYFQGNSAPDKSGLPSDRFSAERTGGSVSTLTIQRTQQEDSAVYLCASRPTGSGAVGAFFGQGTRLTVV.

This clonotype was seen a few times. This chain connects TRBV5-5 to TRBJ2-1, with D possibly matching TRBD1 (6 bases). Germline V gene lookup returns CDR1 SGHKS and CDR2 YYEKEE (reference sequence). The CDR3 sequence is 12 residues long. V dropped 4 bases and J dropped 9 bases, with 11 bases sitting between them. As DNA, the CDR3 is TGTGCCAGCAGCGCCACAGGGAGTGAGCAGTTCTTC. This codes for CASSATGSEQFF.

This clonotype was found many times. The rearrangement joins TRBV5-5 to TRBJ1-1; 7 bases fit TRBD1. V was clipped by 4 bases and J by 0 bases; unmatched bases: 3. In germline, CDR1 is SGHKS, CDR2 YYEKEE (reference sequence). CDR3 length: 14 residues. DNA for the CDR3: TGTGCCAGCAGCCGCGGACAGGTGAACACTGAAGCTTTCTTT. It encodes CASSRGQVNTEAFF.

V and J are TRBV3-1 and TRBJ2-6; D is uncertain. Germline V gene sequence: CDR1 LGHDT, CDR2 YNNKEL (reference sequence). Trimming pared 2 bases from V and 1 base from J, leaving 6 bases between. The CDR3 covers 15 residues. This CDR3 reads CASSQQVSGANVLTF. The CDR3 coding sequence is TGTGCCAGCAGCCAACAGGTTTCTGGGGCCAACGTCCTGACTTTC. The full variable domain, with the rest looked up from reference TRBV3-1 and TRBJ2-6, is DTAVSQTPKYLVTQMGNDKSIKCEQNLGHDTMYWYKQDSKKFLKIMFSYNNKELIINETVPNRFSPKSPDKAHLNLHINSLELGDSAVYFCASSQQVSGANVLTFGAGSRLTVL.

This clonotype was seen ten or more times. The chain joins TRBV27 to TRBJ2-3; D call uncertain. V was trimmed by 5 bases and J by 2 bases, leaving 17 bases between them. Germline assignment: CDR1 MNHEY and CDR2 SMNVEV (reference sequence). The CDR3 runs to 16 residues. The DNA for the CDR3 is TGTGCCAGCAGTGATTTGCTCCCGAGTAACACAGATACGCAGTATTTT. It is translated as CASSDLLPSNTDTQYF.

This clonotype showed up many times. This may be a read error, as it is one base from a much larger clone. The chain employs TRBV6-1 and TRBJ1-1; D is unclear. In germline, CDR1 is MNHNS, CDR2 SASEGT. This CDR3 region has 17 residues. V was shortened by 7 bases and J by 0 bases, with 21 bases between the two germline ends. This CDR3 is CASNLRLNVIMNTEAFF. The CDR3 nucleotides are TGTGCCAGCAACTTACGACTGAATGTTATTATGAACACTGAAGCTTTCTTT.

This clonotype was counted many times. This chain uses TRBV6-1 with TRBJ1-1, with 7 bases fitting TRBD1. The CDR3 length is 13 residues. Germline V gene sequence: CDR1 MNHNS, CDR2 SASEGT. The trim removed 11 bases at V and 1 base at J, leaving 7 bases unmatched. CDR3 bases: TGTGCCGTACGACAGGGTCCGAACACTGAAGCTTTCTTT. As protein: CAVRQGPNTEAFF.

The rearrangement joins TRBV29-1 to TRBJ2-1, with 10 positions matching TRBD2. Germline values: CDR1 SQVTM, CDR2 ANQGSEA. Trimming removed 5 bases from V and 8 bases from J; junction bases left unmatched: 12. CDR3 length equals 15 residues. Here the CDR3 DNA reads TGCAGCGTTATACCCTGGGGTAGCGGGAGGTATGAGCAGTTCTTC. This codes for CSVIPWGSGRYEQFF.

In its sample, this clonotype was seen once. Given a much more abundant clone one base away, this may be a read error. This chain uses TRBV20-1 with TRBJ2-7; TRBD2 aligns across 8 bases. Looked up from germline, CDR1 is DFQATT and CDR2 is SNEGSKA (reference sequence). The length of the CDR3 is 13 residues. CDR3 DNA sequence: TGCAGTGCTAGTATGGCGGGAGGTTCCGAGCAGTGCTTC. This sequence encodes CSASMAGGSEQCF.

The chain combines TRBV29-1 with TRBJ2-1; 14 bases agree with TRBD2. Germline assignment: CDR1 SQVTM and CDR2 ANQGSEA. The junction had 15 bases not matched to a gene; V was cut back by 6 bases and J by 5 bases. The CDR3 extends over 18 amino acids. The CDR3 sequence is CSVSYPGTSGREDNEQFF. CDR3 coding DNA: TGCAGCGTCTCCTACCCCGGGACTAGCGGGAGAGAGGACAATGAGCAGTTCTTC.

Many counts were recorded for this clonotype. The chain has TRBV15 and TRBJ2-5; D ambiguous. Germline CDR1 LNHNV, CDR2 YYDKDF (reference sequence). Trimming took 2 bases from V and 3 from J, leaving 10 bases between them. The CDR3 has 14 residues. CDR3 bases: TGTGCCACCAGCAGACTGGGATCAAAAGAGACCCAGTACTTC. The encoded protein is CATSRLGSKETQYF.

This clonotype occurred many times. The chain has TRBV2 and TRBJ1-5; D gene ambiguous. From germline, CDR1 is SNHLY and CDR2 FYNNEI. Trimming removed 6 bases from V and 3 bases from J, with 18 bases in between. The CDR3 consists of 16 residues. The DNA for the CDR3 is TGTGCCAGCAGGCCCCGGGAGTTGGGATACAATCAGCCCCAGCATTTT. It codes for CASRPRELGYNQPQHF.

Notes on this clonotype: A junction boundary mismatches the germline segment, possibly from a read error. The chain recombines TRBV12-3 or TRBV12-4 with TRBJ1-1, with D maybe TRBD1 (5 bases). The CDR3 covers 20 residues. CDR3 in DNA: TGTGCCAGCAGTTTAGGGTCTTTGGAACAGGCTATTTGGTGGAACGCTGAAGCTTTCTTT. Translating it yields CASSLGSLEQAIWWNAEAFF.

The chain employs TRBV10-3 and TRBJ2-6; 7 bases agree with TRBD2. From germline, CDR1 is ENHRY and CDR2 SYGVKD. The CDR3 covers 19 residues. With 10 bases clipped from V and 0 bases from J, the junction kept 18 bases outside the gene matches. CDR3 coding DNA: TGTGCCAGCCAAGCGGGGCAGGGAAAAACCGACTCTGGGGCCAACGTCCTGACTTTC. Translated: CASQAGQGKTDSGANVLTF.

This clonotype came up many times. This rearrangement joins TRBV11-2 to TRBJ2-3, with TRBD1 matching 9 bases. Germline CDR1 reads SGHAT; CDR2 reads FQNNGV. The V segment lost 0 bases and the J segment 1 base; nucleotides outside the gene matches: 8. The length of the CDR3 is 18 residues. The CDR3: CASSLDMTGGVGTDTQYF. CDR3 nucleotide sequence: TGTGCCAGCAGCTTAGATATGACAGGGGGAGTTGGCACAGATACGCAGTATTTT.

This clonotype has a count of ten or more. The rearrangement links TRBV6-1 to TRBJ1-2; 7 nucleotides align to TRBD1. J lost 3 bases, V lost 11 bases, and 3 bases had no gene match. The CDR3 totals 11 residues. Germline loops: CDR1 MNHNS, CDR2 SASEGT. The CDR3 sequence is CAEGADYGYTF. Here the CDR3 DNA reads TGTGCCGAGGGGGCAGACTATGGCTACACCTTC.

The chain carries TRBV7-9 and TRBJ1-5; 8 bases are shared with TRBD1. In germline, CDR1 is SEHNR, CDR2 FQNEAQ (reference sequence). Losses at the gene ends were 8 bases for V and 4 bases for J; bases not matched to a gene: 13. The CDR3 spans 16 residues. The CDR3, as DNA: TGTGCCAGCGGTTCATACGGACAGGGTCCGAATCAGCCCCAGCATTTT. The encoded protein is CASGSYGQGPNQPQHF.

This clonotype was seen repeatedly, ten times or more. This chain joins TRBV18 and TRBJ2-7; D might be TRBD1 (5 bases). Germline lookup yields CDR1 KGHSH and CDR2 LQKENI. V was cut by 3 bases and J by 3 bases, with 15 bases left in between. There are 15 residues in the CDR3. The CDR3 protein is CASSPGRAPSYEQYF. The CDR3 DNA follows: TGTGCCAGCTCACCGGGCAGGGCGCCCAGCTACGAGCAGTACTTC. The variable domain in full, with the rest retrieved from reference TRBV18 and TRBJ2-7, is NAGVMQNPRHLVRRRGQEARLRCSPMKGHSHVYWYRQLPEEGLKFMVYLQKENIIDESGMPKERFSAEFPKEGPSILRIQQVVRGDSAAYFCASSPGRAPSYEQYFGPGTRLTVT.

This clonotype was picked up many times. The rearrangement uses TRBV5-5 and TRBJ2-3; 7 nucleotides agree with TRBD1. The CDR3 is made up of 14 amino acids. In germline, CDR1 is SGHKS, CDR2 YYEKEE (reference sequence). The trim removed 0 bases at V and 4 bases at J, leaving 2 bases unmatched. Here the CDR3 reads CASSLVQGADTQYF. The CDR3 DNA reads TGTGCCAGCAGCTTGGTCCAGGGGGCAGATACGCAGTATTTT. Full variable domain (rest looked up from reference TRBV5-5 and TRBJ2-3): DAGVTQSPTHLIKTRGQQVTLRCSPISGHKSVSWYQQVLGQGPQFIFQYYEKEERGRGNFPDRFSARQFPNYSSELNVNALLLGDSALYLCASSLVQGADTQYFGPGTRLTVL.

A remark on this clonotype: A much bigger clone sits one base away, suggesting this may be a read error. The chain joins TRBV15 to TRBJ1-4; tentatively, D is TRBD1 (5 bases). Between the trimmed V and J ends, which lost 3 bases and 7 bases, there was a span of 15 bases. The CDR3 is 15 residues long. The V gene's germline CDR1 is LNHNV and CDR2 YYDKDF (reference sequence). As DNA, the CDR3 is TGTGCCACCAGCAGGGCCGGGACGCCCCTTGAAAAACTGTTTTTT. Its translation: CATSRAGTPLEKLFF.

This clonotype has at least ten counts. The gene calls are TRBV2 and TRBJ2-7, with a weak D call TRBD1 (5 bases). This CDR3 contains 15 residues. V lost 10 bases and J 1 base, leaving 20 bases between the germline ends. Per germline, CDR1 SNHLY and CDR2 FYNNEI. The DNA for the CDR3 is TGTGCCATACAGGTTAACAGCCTCTTTTCCTACGAGCAGTACTTC. Amino acids: CAIQVNSLFSYEQYF.